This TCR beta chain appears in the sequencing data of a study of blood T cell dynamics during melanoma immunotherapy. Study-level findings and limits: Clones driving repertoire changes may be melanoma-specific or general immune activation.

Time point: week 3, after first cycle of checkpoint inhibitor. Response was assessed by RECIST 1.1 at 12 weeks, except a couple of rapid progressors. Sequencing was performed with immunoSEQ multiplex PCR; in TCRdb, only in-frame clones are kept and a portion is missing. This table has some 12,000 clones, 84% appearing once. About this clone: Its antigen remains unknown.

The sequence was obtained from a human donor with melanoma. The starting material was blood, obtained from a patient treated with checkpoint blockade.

The CDR3 spells CASSLVTNTPNEQFF. CDR3 nucleotide sequence: TGTGCCAGCAGCTTAGTAACTAACACCCCAAATGAGCAGTTCTTC. The rearrangement joins TRBV11-2 to TRBJ2-1; D unclear. V lost 1 base and J lost 7, with 14 bases in between. CDR1 and CDR2 from the germline V gene are SGHAT and FQNNGV. This CDR3 is 15 amino acids long.